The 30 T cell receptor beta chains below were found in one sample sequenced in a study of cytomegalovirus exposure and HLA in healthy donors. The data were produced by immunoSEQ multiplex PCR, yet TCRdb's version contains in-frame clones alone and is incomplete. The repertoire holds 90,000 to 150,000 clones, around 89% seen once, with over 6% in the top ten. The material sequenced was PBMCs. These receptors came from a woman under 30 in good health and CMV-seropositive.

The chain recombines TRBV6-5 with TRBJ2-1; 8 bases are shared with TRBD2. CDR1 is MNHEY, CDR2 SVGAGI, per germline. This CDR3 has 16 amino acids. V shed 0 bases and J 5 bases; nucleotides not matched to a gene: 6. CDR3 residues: CASSYSEAGGHNEQFF. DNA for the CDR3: TGTGCCAGCAGTTACTCGGAGGCGGGGGGCCACAATGAGCAGTTCTTC.

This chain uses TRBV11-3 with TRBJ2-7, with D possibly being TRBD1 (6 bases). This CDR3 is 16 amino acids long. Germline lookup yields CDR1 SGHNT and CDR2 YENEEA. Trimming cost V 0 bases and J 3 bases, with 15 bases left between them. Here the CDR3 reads CASSLDIPTGFYEQYF. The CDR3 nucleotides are TGTGCCAGCAGCTTAGATATTCCTACAGGGTTCTACGAGCAGTACTTC.

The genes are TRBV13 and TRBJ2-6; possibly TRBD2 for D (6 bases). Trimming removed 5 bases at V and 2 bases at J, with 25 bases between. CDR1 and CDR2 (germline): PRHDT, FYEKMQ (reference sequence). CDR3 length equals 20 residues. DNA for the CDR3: TGTGCCAGCAGCCCCCGCCAACCGGGAGCCAGCCCCACTGGGGCCAACGTCCTGACTTTC. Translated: CASSPRQPGASPTGANVLTF. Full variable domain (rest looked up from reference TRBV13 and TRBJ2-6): AAGVIQSPRHLIKEKRETATLKCYPIPRHDTVYWYQQGPGQDPQFLISFYEKMQSDKGSIPDRFSAQQFSDYHSELNMSSLELGDSALYFCASSPRQPGASPTGANVLTFGAGSRLTVL.

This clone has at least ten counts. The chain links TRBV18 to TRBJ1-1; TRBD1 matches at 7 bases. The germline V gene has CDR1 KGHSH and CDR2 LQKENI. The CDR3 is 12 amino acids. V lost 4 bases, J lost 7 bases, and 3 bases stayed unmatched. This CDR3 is CASSLGQNEAFF. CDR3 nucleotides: TGTGCCAGCTCACTGGGACAGAATGAAGCTTTCTTT.

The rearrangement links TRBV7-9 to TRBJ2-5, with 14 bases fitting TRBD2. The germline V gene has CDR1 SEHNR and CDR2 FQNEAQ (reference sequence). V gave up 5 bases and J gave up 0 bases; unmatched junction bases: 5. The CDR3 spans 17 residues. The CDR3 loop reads CASSPGTSGGYQETQYF. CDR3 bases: TGTGCCAGCAGCCCAGGGACTAGCGGGGGCTACCAAGAGACCCAGTACTTC.

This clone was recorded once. The CDR3 region has the DNA TGCAGTGCCTCCAGCTCCTACGAGCAGTACTTC. Protein sequence: CSASSSYEQYF. The chain links TRBV20-1 to TRBJ2-7; D remains unclear. From germline, CDR1 is DFQATT and CDR2 SNEGSKA (reference sequence). Trimming took 6 bases from V and 0 from J, leaving 6 bases between them. The CDR3 covers 11 residues.

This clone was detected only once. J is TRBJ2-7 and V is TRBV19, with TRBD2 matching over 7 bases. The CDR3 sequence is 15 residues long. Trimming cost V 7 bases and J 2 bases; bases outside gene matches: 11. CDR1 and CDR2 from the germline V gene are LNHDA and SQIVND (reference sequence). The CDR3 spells CASKPRASGTYEQYF. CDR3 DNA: TGTGCCAGTAAGCCCCGAGCTAGCGGAACCTACGAGCAGTACTTC.

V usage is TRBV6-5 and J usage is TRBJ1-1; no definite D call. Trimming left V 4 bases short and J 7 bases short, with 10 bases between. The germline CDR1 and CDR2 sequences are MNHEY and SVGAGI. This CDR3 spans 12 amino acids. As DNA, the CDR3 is TGTGCCAGCAGTTTTGGGCCACATGAAGCTTTCTTT. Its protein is CASSFGPHEAFF.

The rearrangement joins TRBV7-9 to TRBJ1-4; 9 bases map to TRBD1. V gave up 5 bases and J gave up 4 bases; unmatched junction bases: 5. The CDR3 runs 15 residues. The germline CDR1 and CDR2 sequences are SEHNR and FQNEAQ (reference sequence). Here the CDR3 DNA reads TGTGCCAGCAGCCAGCGACAGGGGGTTAATGAAAAACTGTTTTTT. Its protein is CASSQRQGVNEKLFF.

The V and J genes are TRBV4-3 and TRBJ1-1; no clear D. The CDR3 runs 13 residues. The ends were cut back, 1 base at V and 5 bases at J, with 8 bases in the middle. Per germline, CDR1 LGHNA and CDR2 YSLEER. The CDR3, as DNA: TGCGCCAGCAGCCAAGGCGAGGGAACTGAAGCTTTCTTT. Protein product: CASSQGEGTEAFF.

The DNA for the CDR3 is TGTGCCAGCAGCGCCCAGTTACGGACAGGGAGGACTAGCGGGACGGGAGATACGCAGTATTTT. Translated: CASSAQLRTGRTSGTGDTQYF. The chain carries TRBV7-6 and TRBJ2-3; 12 positions agree with TRBD2. This CDR3 comprises 21 residues. Germline trimming cut 5 bases from V and 5 bases from J; bases unmatched to any gene: 23. Per germline, CDR1 SGHVS and CDR2 FNYEAQ.

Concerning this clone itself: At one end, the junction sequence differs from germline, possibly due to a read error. Here the CDR3 DNA reads TGTGCTAGCAGCTTAGCGGTTAGCGGGAGCTACAATGAGCAGTTCTTC. It encodes CASSLAVSGSYNEQFF. This sequence joins TRBV7-7 and TRBJ2-1, with 9 bases aligning to TRBD2. The CDR3 totals 16 residues. The germline V gene has CDR1 SSHAT and CDR2 FNYEAQ (reference sequence).

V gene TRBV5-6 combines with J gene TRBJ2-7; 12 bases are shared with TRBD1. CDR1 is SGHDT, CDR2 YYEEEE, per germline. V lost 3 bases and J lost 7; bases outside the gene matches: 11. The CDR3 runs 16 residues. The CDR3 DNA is TGTGCCAGCAGCTATCAGGGGACAGGGGGCGCCTGGGAGCAGTACTTC. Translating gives CASSYQGTGGAWEQYF.

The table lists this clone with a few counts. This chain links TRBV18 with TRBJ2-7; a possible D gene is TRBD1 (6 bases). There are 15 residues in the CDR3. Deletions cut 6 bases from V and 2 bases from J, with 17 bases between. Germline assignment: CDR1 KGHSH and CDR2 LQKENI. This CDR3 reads CASSLSPGAAYEQYF. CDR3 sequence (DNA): TGTGCCAGCTCCCTCAGCCCAGGGGCCGCCTACGAGCAGTACTTC.

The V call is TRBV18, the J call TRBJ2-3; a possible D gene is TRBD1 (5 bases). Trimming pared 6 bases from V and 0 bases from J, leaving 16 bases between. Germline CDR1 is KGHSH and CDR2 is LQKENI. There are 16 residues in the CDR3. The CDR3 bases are TGTGCCAGCTCCGAAGGACAATACCCTAGCACAGATACGCAGTATTTT. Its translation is CASSEGQYPSTDTQYF. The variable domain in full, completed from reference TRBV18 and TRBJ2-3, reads NAGVMQNPRHLVRRRGQEARLRCSPMKGHSHVYWYRQLPEEGLKFMVYLQKENIIDESGMPKERFSAEFPKEGPSILRIQQVVRGDSAAYFCASSEGQYPSTDTQYFGPGTRLTVL.

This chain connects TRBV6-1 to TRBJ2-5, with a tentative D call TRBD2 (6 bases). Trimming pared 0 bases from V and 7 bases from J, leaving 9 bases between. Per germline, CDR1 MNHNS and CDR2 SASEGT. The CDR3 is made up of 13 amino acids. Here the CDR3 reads CASSEAIGGTQYF. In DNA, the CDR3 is TGTGCCAGCAGTGAAGCTATCGGGGGGACCCAGTACTTC.

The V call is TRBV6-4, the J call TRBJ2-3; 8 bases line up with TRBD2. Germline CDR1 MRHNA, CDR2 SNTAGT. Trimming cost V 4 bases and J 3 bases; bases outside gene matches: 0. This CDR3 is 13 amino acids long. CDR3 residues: CASSAGGTDTQYF. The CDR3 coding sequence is TGTGCCAGCAGTGCGGGAGGGACAGATACGCAGTATTTT.

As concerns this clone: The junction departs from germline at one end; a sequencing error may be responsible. The CDR3 here is CASSADPGQINSPLHF. Here the CDR3 DNA reads TGTGCCAGTAGTGCGGACCCGGGACAGATAAATTCACCCCTCCACTTT. The chain recombines TRBV2 with TRBJ1-6; 7 bases are a match to TRBD1. The CDR3 spans 16 residues. Germline values: CDR1 SNHLY, CDR2 FYNNEI.

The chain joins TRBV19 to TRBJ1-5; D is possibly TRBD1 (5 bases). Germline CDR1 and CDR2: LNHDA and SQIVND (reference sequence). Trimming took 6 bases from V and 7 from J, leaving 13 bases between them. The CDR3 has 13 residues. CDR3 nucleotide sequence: TGTGCCAGTAGACGCAGGGAGGGGCAGCCCCAGCATTTT. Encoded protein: CASRRREGQPQHF.

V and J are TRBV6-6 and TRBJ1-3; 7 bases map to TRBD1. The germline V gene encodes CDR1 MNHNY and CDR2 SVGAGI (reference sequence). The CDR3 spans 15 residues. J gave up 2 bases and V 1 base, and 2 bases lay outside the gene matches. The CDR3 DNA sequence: TGTGCCAGCAGTTACTATGACAGGGCTGGAAACACCATATATTTT. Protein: CASSYYDRAGNTIYF.

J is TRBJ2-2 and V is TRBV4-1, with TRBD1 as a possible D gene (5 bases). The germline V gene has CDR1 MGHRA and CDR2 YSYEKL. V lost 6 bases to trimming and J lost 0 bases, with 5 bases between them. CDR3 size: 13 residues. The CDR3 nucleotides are TGCGCCAGCAGGGGGCCGAACACCGGGGAGCTGTTTTTT. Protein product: CASRGPNTGELFF.

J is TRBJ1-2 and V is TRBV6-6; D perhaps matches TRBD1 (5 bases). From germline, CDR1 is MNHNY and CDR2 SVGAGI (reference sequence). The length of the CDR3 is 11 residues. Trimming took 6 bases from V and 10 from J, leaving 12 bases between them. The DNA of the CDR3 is TGTGCCAGCAGGATGACAGAAGTCTACACCTTC. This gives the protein CASRMTEVYTF.

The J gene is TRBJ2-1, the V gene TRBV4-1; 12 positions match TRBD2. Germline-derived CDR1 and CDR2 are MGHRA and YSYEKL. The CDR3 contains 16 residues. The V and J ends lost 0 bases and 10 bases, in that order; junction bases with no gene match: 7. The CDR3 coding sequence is TGCGCCAGCAGCCAAGATTTCCTAGCGGGGGGGCGCGAGCAGTTCTTC. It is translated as CASSQDFLAGGREQFF.

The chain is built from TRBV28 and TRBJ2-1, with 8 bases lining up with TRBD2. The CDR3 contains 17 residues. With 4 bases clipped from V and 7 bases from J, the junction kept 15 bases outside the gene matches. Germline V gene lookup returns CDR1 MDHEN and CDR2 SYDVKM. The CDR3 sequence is CASSSPWGSGSPNEQFF. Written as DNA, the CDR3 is TGTGCCAGCAGTTCCCCTTGGGGCAGCGGGAGTCCGAATGAGCAGTTCTTC. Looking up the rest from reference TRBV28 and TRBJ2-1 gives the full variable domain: DVKVTQSSRYLVKRTGEKVFLECVQDMDHENMFWYRQDPGLGLRLIYFSYDVKMKEKGDIPEGYSVSREKKERFSLILESASTNQTSMYLCASSSPWGSGSPNEQFFGPGTRLTVL.

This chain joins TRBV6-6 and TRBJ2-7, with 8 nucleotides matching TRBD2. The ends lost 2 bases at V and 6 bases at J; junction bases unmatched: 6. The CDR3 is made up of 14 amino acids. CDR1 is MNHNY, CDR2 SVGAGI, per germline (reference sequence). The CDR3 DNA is TGTGCCAGCAGTTACCTCATCGGGGGGGGCGAGCAGTACTTC. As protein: CASSYLIGGGEQYF.

DNA for the CDR3: TGTGCCAGCAGTTCGGGACTTTCCCCCTACAATGAGCAGTTCTTC. Residues: CASSSGLSPYNEQFF. V is TRBV27 and J is TRBJ2-1; TRBD2 might be the D (6 bases). Germline V gene lookup returns CDR1 MNHEY and CDR2 SMNVEV (reference sequence). This CDR3 contains 15 residues. Trimming took 4 bases from V and 2 from J, leaving 12 bases between them.

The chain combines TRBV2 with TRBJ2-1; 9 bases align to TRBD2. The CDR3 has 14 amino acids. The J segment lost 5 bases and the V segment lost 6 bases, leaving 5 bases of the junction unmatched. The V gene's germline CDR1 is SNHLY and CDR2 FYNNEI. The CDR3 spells CASRTGTSNNEQFF. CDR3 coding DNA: TGTGCCAGCAGGACCGGGACTAGCAACAATGAGCAGTTCTTC.

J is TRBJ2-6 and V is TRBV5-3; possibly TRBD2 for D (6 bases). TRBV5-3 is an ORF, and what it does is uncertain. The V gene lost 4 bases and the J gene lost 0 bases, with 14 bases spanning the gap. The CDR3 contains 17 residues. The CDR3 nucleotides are TGTGCCAGAAGCGGCGGGATGGGGCCCTCTGGGGCCAACGTCCTGACTTTC. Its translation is CARSGGMGPSGANVLTF.

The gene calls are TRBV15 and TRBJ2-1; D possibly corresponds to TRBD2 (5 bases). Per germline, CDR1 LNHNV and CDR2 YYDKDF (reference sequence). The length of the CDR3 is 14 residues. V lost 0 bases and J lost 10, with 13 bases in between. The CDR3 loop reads CATSRDLGGQEQFF. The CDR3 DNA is TGTGCCACCAGCAGAGATCTTGGCGGGCAGGAGCAGTTCTTC.

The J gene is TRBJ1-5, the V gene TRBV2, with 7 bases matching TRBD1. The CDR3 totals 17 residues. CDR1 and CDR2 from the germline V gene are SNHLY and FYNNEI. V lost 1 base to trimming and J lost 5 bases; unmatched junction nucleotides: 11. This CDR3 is CASSEVGMGQGDQPQHF. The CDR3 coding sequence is TGTGCCAGCAGTGAAGTCGGTATGGGGCAGGGGGATCAGCCCCAGCATTTT.